The 2 T cell receptor beta chains given below trace back to one sample, sequenced in a study of blood T cell repertoires in COVID-19. Using immunoSEQ multiplex PCR, the repertoire was profiled, and TCRdb retains in-frame clones only, with some absent. The table shows some 170,000 clones, with roughly 82% occurring only once. Sequencing input: peripheral blood. Receptors originate from a woman in her sixties or seventies with acute or convalescent COVID-19.

The chain couples TRBV19 to TRBJ2-7; 11 nucleotides match TRBD1. The CDR3 runs 17 residues. Losses at the gene ends were 6 bases for V and 5 bases for J; bases not matched to a gene: 15. In germline, CDR1 is LNHDA, CDR2 SQIVND (reference sequence). The DNA for the CDR3 is TGTGCCAGTAGCACTGGCACGTTTTGGACAGGGGGCGACGAGCAGTACTTC. Translated: CASSTGTFWTGGDEQYF.

The chain is built from TRBV2 and TRBJ1-5; 7 bases fit TRBD1. With V trimmed by 7 bases and J by 3 bases, 9 bases remained unmatched. Per germline, CDR1 SNHLY and CDR2 FYNNEI. The CDR3 contains 15 residues. This chain's CDR3 is CASTWRDSHNQPQHF. As DNA, the CDR3 is TGTGCCAGCACCTGGCGGGACAGCCACAATCAGCCCCAGCATTTT.